The 11 T cell receptor beta chains presented below share a single source sample, sequenced in a study of T cell responses to AZD1222 COVID-19 vaccine. Profiled with immunoSEQ multiplex PCR; TCRdb holds only in-frame clones, not every one. The sample carries about 100,000 clones, 84% recorded once. Sequencing was performed on peripheral blood, taken on day 0 of AZD1222 vaccination. All receptors come from an adult in good health.

The V call is TRBV18, the J call TRBJ1-2, with D unresolved. The CDR3 covers 15 residues. V was clipped by 5 bases and J by 1 base, with 14 bases between them. Germline assignment: CDR1 KGHSH and CDR2 LQKENI. CDR3 coding DNA: TGTGCCAGCTCATCAGAGGGTAGTCTTAACTATGGCTACACCTTC. Amino acids: CASSSEGSLNYGYTF.

The chain has TRBV18 and TRBJ2-2; D ambiguous. Germline V gene data show CDR1 as KGHSH and CDR2 as LQKENI. This CDR3 is 15 amino acids long. Trimming shortened V by 4 bases and J by 0 bases, and 9 bases separated the two germline ends. The DNA for the CDR3 is TGTGCCAGCTCACTTGGGTCCGCGAACACCGGGGAGCTGTTTTTT. Translating it yields CASSLGSANTGELFF. Variable domain in full (rest from reference TRBV18 and TRBJ2-2): NAGVMQNPRHLVRRRGQEARLRCSPMKGHSHVYWYRQLPEEGLKFMVYLQKENIIDESGMPKERFSAEFPKEGPSILRIQQVVRGDSAAYFCASSLGSANTGELFFGEGSRLTVL.

The chain joins TRBV24-1 to TRBJ2-1, with a weak D call TRBD2 (6 bases). This CDR3 is 15 amino acids long. Trimming cost V 7 bases and J 7 bases, with 19 bases left between them. In germline, CDR1 is KGHDR, CDR2 SFDVKD. The CDR3 loop is CATRGSGTSQNEQFF. The DNA for the CDR3 is TGTGCCACCAGGGGGTCCGGGACTTCCCAGAATGAGCAGTTCTTC.

This clone appeared a few times. The chain links TRBV7-8 to TRBJ2-7; possibly TRBD2 for D (6 bases). There are 16 residues in the CDR3. Germline V gene lookup returns CDR1 SGHVS and CDR2 FQNEAQ. The germline V and J ends were trimmed by 2 bases and 5 bases, with 19 bases remaining between them. Here the CDR3 DNA reads TGTGCCAGCAGCTTAACCTGGTGGAGGGGAGGCGACGAGCAGTACTTC. Amino acid sequence: CASSLTWWRGGDEQYF.

The chain employs TRBV4-3 and TRBJ1-2; the D gene is possibly TRBD1 (6 bases). Trimming removed 4 bases from V and 2 bases from J, with 14 bases in between. This CDR3 spans 15 amino acids. Looked up from germline, CDR1 is LGHNA and CDR2 is YSLEER. CDR3 nucleotides: TGCGCCAGCAGCCGGTCTAGGACAGAAAACTATGGCTACACCTTC. Translating it yields CASSRSRTENYGYTF.

The CDR3, as DNA: TGTGCCAGCAAGAGAGGGACTAGCGGGAGGCCAGATACGCAGTATTTT. Its protein product is CASKRGTSGRPDTQYF. V and J are TRBV5-8 and TRBJ2-3; TRBD2 agrees at 15 bases. This CDR3 has 16 residues. The ends lost 6 bases at V and 4 bases at J; junction bases unmatched: 6. The germline gives CDR1 SGHTS, CDR2 YDEGEE.

V and J are TRBV7-9 and TRBJ2-7, with 9 bases lining up with TRBD2. Per the germline V gene, CDR1 is SEHNR and CDR2 is FQNEAQ (reference sequence). Unmatched junction bases numbered 11, after V lost 1 base and J lost 4 bases. CDR3 length: 17 amino acids. CDR3 amino acids: CASSLGGGLAGTYEQYF. CDR3 DNA: TGTGCCAGCAGCTTAGGAGGAGGGCTAGCGGGAACATACGAGCAGTACTTC.

This clone has just one count. The CDR3 nucleotides read TGTGCCAGCAGTTCAACCGGGACAGGGAACTATGGCTACACCTTC. This encodes CASSSTGTGNYGYTF. The chain recombines TRBV6-2 or TRBV6-3 with TRBJ1-2; 9 bases align to TRBD1. Germline trimming cut 4 bases from V and 2 bases from J; bases unmatched to any gene: 5. Germline CDR1 reads MNHEY; CDR2 reads SVGEGT. CDR3 size: 15 residues.

This clone was seen once. DNA of the CDR3: TGTGCCAGCAGTCCTTCGGTCGTGACTGAAGCTTTCTTT. It translates to CASSPSVVTEAFF. The chain is built from TRBV12-3 or TRBV12-4 and TRBJ1-1; D not resolved. V was clipped by 5 bases and J by 5 bases, with 12 bases between them. This CDR3 contains 13 residues.

The chain carries TRBV21-1 and TRBJ2-1; the table's TRBD1 call for D was not verified on the DNA. TRBV21-1 is reported as a pseudogene. There are 17 residues in the CDR3. In nucleotides, the CDR3 is TGTGCCAGCAGCAAAGGTCGATGGGGGCTTTCCTACAATGAGCAGTTCTTC. Translating gives CASSKGRWGLSYNEQFF.

This chain uses TRBV5-4 with TRBJ1-4, with TRBD1 as a possible D gene (6 bases). Germline CDR1 reads SGHNT; CDR2 reads YYREEE (reference sequence). The CDR3 has 13 amino acids. V was clipped by 3 bases and J by 8 bases, with 11 bases between them. Here the CDR3 reads CASSSWTEEKLFF. The CDR3 DNA reads TGTGCCAGCAGCTCATGGACAGAGGAAAAACTGTTTTTT. Supplemented by reference TRBV5-4 and TRBJ1-4, the full variable domain reads ETGVTQSPTHLIKTRGQQVTLRCSSQSGHNTVSWYQQALGQGPQFIFQYYREEENGRGNFPPRFSGLQFPNYSSELNVNALELDDSALYLCASSSWTEEKLFFGSGTQLSVL.